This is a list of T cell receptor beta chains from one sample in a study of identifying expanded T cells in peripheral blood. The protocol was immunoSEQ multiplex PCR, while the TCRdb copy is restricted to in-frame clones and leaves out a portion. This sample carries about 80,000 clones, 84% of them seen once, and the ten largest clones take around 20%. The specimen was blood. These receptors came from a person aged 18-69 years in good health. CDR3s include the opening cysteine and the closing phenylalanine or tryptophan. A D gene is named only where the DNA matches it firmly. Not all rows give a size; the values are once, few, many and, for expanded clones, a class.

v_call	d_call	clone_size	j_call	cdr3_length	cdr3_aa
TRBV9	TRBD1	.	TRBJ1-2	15	CASSEGQGANYGYTF
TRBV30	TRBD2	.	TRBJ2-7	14	CAWSELAGANEQYF
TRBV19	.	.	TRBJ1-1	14	CASSASIQNTEAFF
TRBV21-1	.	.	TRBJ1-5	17	CASSKGIRGKANQPQHF
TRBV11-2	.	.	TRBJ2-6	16	CASSLDVGSGANVLTF
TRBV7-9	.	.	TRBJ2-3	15	CASSPDGIRADTQYF
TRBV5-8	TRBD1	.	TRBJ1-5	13	CASRYTGDQPQHF
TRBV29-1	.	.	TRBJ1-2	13	CSVESQAVYGYTF
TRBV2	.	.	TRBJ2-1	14	CASSAGSSYNEQFF
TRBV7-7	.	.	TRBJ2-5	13	CASSSSPSGTWYF
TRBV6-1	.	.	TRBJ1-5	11	CASSSNQPQHF
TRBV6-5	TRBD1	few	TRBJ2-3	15	CAISPGTANTDTQYF
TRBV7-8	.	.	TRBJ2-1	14	CASSLGGRYNEQFF
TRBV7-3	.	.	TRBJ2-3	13	CASSRSRADTQYF
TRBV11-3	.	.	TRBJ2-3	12	CASSRSTDTQYF
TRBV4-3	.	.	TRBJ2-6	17	CASSQEWLPSGANVLTF
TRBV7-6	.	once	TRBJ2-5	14	CASSPGTVGETQYF
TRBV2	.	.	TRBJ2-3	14	CASSYDRFTDTQYF
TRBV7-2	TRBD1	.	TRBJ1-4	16	CASSFPTGGTNEKLFF
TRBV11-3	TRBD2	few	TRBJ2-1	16	CASSLGVREGQGEQFF
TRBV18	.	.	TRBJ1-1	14	CASSLYTDYTEAFF
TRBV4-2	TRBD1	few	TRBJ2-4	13	CASSQDTGGAYSF
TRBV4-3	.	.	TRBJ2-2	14	CASSQQGRTGELFF
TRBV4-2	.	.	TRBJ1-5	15	CASSQDGDSYQPQHF
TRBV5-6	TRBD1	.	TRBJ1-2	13	CASRSTGGLGYTF
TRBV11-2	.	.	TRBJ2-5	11	CASSLGGTQYF
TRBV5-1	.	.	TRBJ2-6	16	CASSLATGLGANVLTF
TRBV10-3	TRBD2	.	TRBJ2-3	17	CAIRPPMVAGSTDTQYF
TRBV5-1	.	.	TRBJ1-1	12	CASKETNTEAFF
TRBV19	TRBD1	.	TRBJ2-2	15	CATFPGTGRPGELFF
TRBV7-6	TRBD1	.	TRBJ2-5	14	CASSLEDREETQYF
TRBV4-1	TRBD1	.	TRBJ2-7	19	CASSQDIQRVRTGGYEQYF
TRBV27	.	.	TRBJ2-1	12	CASRTLYLEQFF
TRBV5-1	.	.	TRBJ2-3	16	CASSLAGGGSKDTQYF
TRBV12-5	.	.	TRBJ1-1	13	CASARGLNTEAFF
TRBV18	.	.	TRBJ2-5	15	CASSPRQGAQETQYF
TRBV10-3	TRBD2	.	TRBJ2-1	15	CATLETSGRNNEQFF
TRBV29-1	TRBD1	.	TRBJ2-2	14	CSAATGGHTGELFF
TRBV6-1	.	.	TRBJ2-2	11	CASKGTGELFF
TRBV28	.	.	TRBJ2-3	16	CASSPLAQGATDTQYF
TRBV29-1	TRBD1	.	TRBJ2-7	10	CSVTGGEQYF
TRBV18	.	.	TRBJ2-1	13	CASRRTVPDEQFF
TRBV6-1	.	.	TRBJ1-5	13	CASSAGQHQPQHF
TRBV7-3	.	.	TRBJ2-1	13	CASSLGLTNEQFF
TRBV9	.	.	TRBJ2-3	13	CASSVGPTDTQYF
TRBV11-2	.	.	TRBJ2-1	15	CASSLLVSSYNEQFF
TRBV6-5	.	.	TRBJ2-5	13	CASSYEDQETQYF
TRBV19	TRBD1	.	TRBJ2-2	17	CASSMGQGSMNTGELFF
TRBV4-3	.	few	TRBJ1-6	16	CASKDAQSSYNSPLHF
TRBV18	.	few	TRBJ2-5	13	CASSPGRQETQYF
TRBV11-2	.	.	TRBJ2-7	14	CASSLGRASNEQYF